The text below deals with one T cell receptor (beta chain). Its antigen target is currently unknown. No qualities accompany the bases; no much larger clone lies one base away. V is clipped by 6 bases and J by 10 bases, and the sequence between their germline boundaries is 19 bases long. Counted from cysteine to phenylalanine, this CDR3 has 15 amino acids. Only the CDR3 region is kept as DNA, spanning 45 bases read in frame from base 1. CDR1 and CDR2 were assigned from the germline V gene as SGHAT and FQNNGV. Each donor gave one peripheral blood draw, averaging approximately 0.12 L, which was collected into heparinised tubes. A BD FACSAria II and a panel including CD45RO, CCR7, CD25, CD127, CD95 and CD27 were used to sort naive, central memory, regulatory and stem cell-like memory CD4+ T cells. A purity above 95% was achieved for all sorted populations. Right away, PBMCs were isolated by Lymphoprep density gradient centrifugation and were stained directly, with no culture step. So that batch effects would be minimized, each experiment stained and sorted samples in pairs, pairing one healthy donor with one patient.

The entire isolated RNA was reverse transcribed using the High Capacity cDNA Reverse Transcription Kit, and thus expressed TCRB transcripts were sequenced. Deep immunoSEQ sequencing was applied to naive, central memory and regulatory T cell samples, giving an average of approximately 3.8 million total reads per sample. Sorted cells were lysed in RLT buffer and RNA was extracted with DNase-treated RNeasy Micro or Mini kits, depending on cell number. Each cell subset was processed on its own to prevent cross-contamination, while patient and healthy donor samples were processed together. Using the immunoSEQ multiplex PCR, TCRB sequences were amplified from cDNA into 87-bp fragments spanning the CDR3 region. The amplicons were sequenced using the Illumina HiSeq platform. The paper's data handling went like this. Synthetic template baselines were used to correct PCR bias computationally, reads within Hamming distance 2 were collapsed, and singletons that could not be merged were discarded. Reads were aligned to IMGT to assign V, D and J genes, CDR3 length, and insertions or deletions at six rearrangement sites. Within each subset, clonotype counts were normalized to sorted cell number, and only after that were true diversity and Gini coefficients computed with the tcR R package. The overlap coefficient, calculated on TCRB nucleotide sequences, was used to quantify repertoire sharing. As stored in TCRdb, this immuneACCESS dataset retains in-frame rearrangements with V and J assigned. A fraction of the clones does not appear; measured against another copy, unresolved V genes explain less than half of the discrepancy, and the remainder lacks a known reason. For V, J and clone size, that table is used; D and trimming come from the DNA. This sample comprises about 160,000 clones, 7.8% of them detected only once. The ten largest clones take up 0.94% of the sample.

These data belong to a study of beta chain features in type 1 diabetes (dated 2018 in TCRdb). Study-level background: No differences in mean age, gender distribution, total cell number or subset yield were found between patients and healthy donors. A total of under 120,000,000 sorted cells were examined across all samples, and RNA yield correlated strongly with the number of cells per subset. In the study, recently diagnosed type 1 diabetes patients and matched healthy donors were compared on the TCRB repertoires of their sorted circulating CD4+ T cell subsets. Regulatory and stem cell-like memory subsets were isolated from only 8 patients and about 8 healthy donors, whereas naive and central memory subsets came from all 28 donors. What the work shows at the level of the full study, not this receptor alone: Because cDNA was sequenced instead of genomic DNA, activated cells with high expression could be over-represented, although the groups did not differ in activation or CD3 levels. Naive, central memory and regulatory TCRB repertoires appeared to be more alike among patients than among healthy donors. A moderate but significant shortening of TCRB CDR3 length was observed in type 1 diabetes patients in all four CD4+ subsets. Patients with type 1 diabetes made fewer insertions and deleted more nucleotides at VDJ recombination sites, implying thymic rearrangement abnormalities. HLA sub-analyses involved small numbers of individuals, so any influence of HLA type on TCRB rearrangement remained unresolved. Shorter templates might be favored by PCR, yet because patient and control samples were amplified and corrected together, any such skew would affect both groups equally.

Source material: central memory CD4+ T cells from blood. The TCR comes from a woman aged 40-49 years with type 1 diabetes. The chain was built from TRBV11-2 and TRBJ1-6, and TRBD1 may be the D gene, going by 5 matching bases. The CDR3 reads as follows: CASSTPQGFLSPLHF. In nucleotides, the sequence is TGTGCCAGCAGTACCCCCCAGGGATTTCTGTCACCCCTCCACTTT.